This record looks at one T cell receptor beta chain sequence and its context. The source of the sample is a study of blood T cell repertoires in COVID-19. Study at large: In each case, the material was cDNA or gDNA derived from T cells, B-cell-depleted T cells, or PBMCs.

Germline V gives CDR1 MDHEN, CDR2 SYDVKM. The CDR3 runs 12 residues. Between the trimmed V and J ends, which lost 3 bases and 10 bases, there was a span of 12 bases. Source study methods: Using reference gene primer amplification, nucleated cell counts were estimated. TCRdb's table, derived via immunoSEQ multiplex PCR, lists solely in-frame clones and lacks some. The V and J calls and the clone size are those of that table, but D and trimming were determined from the DNA. This table holds around 230,000 clones, about 87% found once. The receptor comes from a woman between 25 and 40 years old who had recovered from COVID-19. Source material: PBMCs or T cells enriched from blood (not recorded which). This sequence joins TRBV28 and TRBJ1-1; D is ambiguous. The CDR3 nucleotides read TGTGCCAGCAGTTTTAGTTTCCCCACAGCTTTCTTT. Protein product: CASSFSFPTAFF.